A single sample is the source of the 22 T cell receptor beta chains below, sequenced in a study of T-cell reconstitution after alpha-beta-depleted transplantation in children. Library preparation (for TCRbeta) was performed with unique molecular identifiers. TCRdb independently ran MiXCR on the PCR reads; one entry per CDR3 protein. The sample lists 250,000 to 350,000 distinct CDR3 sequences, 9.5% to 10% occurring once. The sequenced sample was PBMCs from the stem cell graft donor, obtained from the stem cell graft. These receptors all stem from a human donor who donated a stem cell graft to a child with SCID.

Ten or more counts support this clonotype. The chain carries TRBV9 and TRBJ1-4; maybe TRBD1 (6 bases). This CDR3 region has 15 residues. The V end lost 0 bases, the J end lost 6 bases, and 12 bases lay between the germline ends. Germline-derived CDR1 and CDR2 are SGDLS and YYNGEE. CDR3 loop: CASSVGYREDEKLFF. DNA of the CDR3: TGTGCCAGCAGCGTAGGATACAGGGAAGATGAAAAACTGTTTTTT.

CDR3: CASSVYRDDSNQPQHF. The CDR3 DNA is TGTGCCAGCAGTGTTTACAGGGACGATAGCAATCAGCCCCAGCATTTT. The rearrangement uses TRBV6-1 and TRBJ1-5; the D gene is possibly TRBD1 (6 bases). The CDR3 covers 16 residues. Germline CDR1 and CDR2: MNHNS and SASEGT. Trimming left V 4 bases short and J 0 bases short, with 13 bases between.

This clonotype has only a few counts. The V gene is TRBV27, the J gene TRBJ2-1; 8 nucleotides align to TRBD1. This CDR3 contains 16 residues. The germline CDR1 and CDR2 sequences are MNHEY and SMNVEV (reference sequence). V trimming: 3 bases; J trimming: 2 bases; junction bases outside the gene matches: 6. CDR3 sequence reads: CASSLGPGGAYNEQFF. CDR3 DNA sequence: TGTGCCAGCAGTTTGGGACCAGGGGGCGCCTACAATGAGCAGTTCTTC.

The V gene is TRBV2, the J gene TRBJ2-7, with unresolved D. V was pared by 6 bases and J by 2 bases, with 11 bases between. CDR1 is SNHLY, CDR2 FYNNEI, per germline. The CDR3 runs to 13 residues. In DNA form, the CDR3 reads TGTGCCAGCAGGAAGACACCCACCTACGAGCAGTACTTC. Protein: CASRKTPTYEQYF.

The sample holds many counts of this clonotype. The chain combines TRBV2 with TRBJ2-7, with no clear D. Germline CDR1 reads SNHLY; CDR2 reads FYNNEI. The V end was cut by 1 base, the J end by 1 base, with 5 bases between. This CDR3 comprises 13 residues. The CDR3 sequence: CASSEGVSYEQYF. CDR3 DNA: TGTGCCAGCAGTGAAGGGGTGTCCTACGAGCAGTACTTC.

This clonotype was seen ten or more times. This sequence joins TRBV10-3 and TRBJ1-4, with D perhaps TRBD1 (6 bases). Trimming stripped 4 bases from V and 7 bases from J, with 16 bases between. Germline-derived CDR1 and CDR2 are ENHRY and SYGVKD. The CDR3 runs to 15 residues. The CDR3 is CAISAAGQLAEKLFF. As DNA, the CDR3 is TGTGCCATCAGTGCGGCCGGACAGCTAGCTGAAAAACTGTTTTTT.

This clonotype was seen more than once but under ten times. DNA of the CDR3: TGCAGTGCTAGAGGTGGCCTAGCTTCCGGGGAGCTGTTTTTT. Residues: CSARGGLASGELFF. This rearrangement joins TRBV20-1 to TRBJ2-2; D might be TRBD2 (5 bases). This CDR3 has 14 amino acids. Germline V gene data show CDR1 as DFQATT and CDR2 as SNEGSKA (reference sequence). V gave up 1 base and J gave up 6 bases, with 12 bases separating them.

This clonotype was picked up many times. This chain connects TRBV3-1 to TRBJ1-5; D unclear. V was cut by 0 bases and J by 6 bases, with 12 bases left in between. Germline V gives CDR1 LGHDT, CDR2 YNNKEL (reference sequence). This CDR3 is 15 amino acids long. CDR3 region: CASSQDSSGPQPQHF. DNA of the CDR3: TGTGCCAGCAGCCAAGACAGTTCTGGCCCTCAGCCCCAGCATTTT.

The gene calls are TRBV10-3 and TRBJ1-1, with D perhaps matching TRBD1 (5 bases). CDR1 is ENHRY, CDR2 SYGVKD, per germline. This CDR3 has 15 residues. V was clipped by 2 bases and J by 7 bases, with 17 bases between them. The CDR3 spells CAISEREQVDLEAFF. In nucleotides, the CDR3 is TGTGCCATCAGTGAGAGGGAACAGGTAGACCTTGAAGCTTTCTTT.

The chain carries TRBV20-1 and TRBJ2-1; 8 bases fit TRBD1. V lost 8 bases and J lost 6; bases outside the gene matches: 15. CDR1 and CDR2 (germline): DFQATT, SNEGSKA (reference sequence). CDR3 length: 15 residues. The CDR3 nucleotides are TGCAGTACAAGAGGGGCCCAGGGGGCCGGCAATGAGCAGTTCTTC. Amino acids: CSTRGAQGAGNEQFF.

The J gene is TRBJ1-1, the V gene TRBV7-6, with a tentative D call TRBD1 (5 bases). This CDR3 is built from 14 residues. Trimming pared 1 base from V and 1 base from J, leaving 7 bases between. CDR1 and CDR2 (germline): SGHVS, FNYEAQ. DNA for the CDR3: TGTGCCAGCAGCTTAGGGGACGCGAACACTGAAGCTTTCTTT. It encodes CASSLGDANTEAFF.

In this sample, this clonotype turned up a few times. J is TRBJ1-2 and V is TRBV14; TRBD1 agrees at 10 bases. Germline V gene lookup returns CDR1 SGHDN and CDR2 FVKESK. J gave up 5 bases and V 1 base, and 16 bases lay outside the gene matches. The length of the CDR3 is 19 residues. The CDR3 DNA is TGTGCCAGCAGCCAAGGAGGATCGAGACAGGGGGCTTTTTTTTATGGCTACACCTTC. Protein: CASSQGGSRQGAFFYGYTF.

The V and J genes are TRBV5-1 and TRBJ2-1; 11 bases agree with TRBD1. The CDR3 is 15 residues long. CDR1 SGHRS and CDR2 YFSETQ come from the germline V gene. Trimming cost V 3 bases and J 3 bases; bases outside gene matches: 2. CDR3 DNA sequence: TGCGCCAGCAGCTGGGACAGGGGGGGCTACAATGAGCAGTTCTTC. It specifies CASSWDRGGYNEQFF.

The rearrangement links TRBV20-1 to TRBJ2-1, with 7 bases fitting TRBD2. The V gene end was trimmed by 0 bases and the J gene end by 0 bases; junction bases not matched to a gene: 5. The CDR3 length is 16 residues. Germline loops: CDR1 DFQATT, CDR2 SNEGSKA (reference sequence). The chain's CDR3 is CSARDPLADSYNEQFF. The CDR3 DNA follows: TGCAGTGCTAGAGACCCTCTAGCGGACTCCTACAATGAGCAGTTCTTC.

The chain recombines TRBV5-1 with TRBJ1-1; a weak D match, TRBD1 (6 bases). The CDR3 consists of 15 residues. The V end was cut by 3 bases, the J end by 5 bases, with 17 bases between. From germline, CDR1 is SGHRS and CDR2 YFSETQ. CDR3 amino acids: CASSWGADSRTEAFF. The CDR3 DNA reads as TGCGCCAGCAGCTGGGGGGCGGACAGCCGGACTGAAGCTTTCTTT.

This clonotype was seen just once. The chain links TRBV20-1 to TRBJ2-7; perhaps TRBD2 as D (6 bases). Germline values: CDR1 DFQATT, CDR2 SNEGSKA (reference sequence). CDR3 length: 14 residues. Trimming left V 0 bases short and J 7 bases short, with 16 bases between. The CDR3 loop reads CSARDSGGRGEQYF. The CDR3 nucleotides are TGCAGTGCTAGAGATTCCGGGGGAAGAGGTGAGCAGTACTTC.

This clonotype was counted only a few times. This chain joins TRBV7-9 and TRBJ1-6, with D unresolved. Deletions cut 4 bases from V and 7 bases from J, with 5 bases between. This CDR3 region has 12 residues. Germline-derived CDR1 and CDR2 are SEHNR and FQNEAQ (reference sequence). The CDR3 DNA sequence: TGTGCCAGCAGCTACCAGAATTCACCCCTCCACTTT. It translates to CASSYQNSPLHF.

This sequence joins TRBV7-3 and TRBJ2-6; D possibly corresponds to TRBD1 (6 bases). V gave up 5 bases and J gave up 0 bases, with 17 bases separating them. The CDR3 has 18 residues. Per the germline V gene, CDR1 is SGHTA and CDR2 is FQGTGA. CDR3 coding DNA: TGTGCCAGCAGCAACCCCGGGACACCTAGCTCTGGGGCCAACGTCCTGACTTTC. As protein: CASSNPGTPSSGANVLTF.

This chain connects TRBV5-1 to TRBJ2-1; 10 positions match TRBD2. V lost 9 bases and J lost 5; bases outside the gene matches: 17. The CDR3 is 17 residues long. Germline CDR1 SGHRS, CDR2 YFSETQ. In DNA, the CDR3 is TGCGCCACCCGCGACCAAGATGGCCTAGCGGGGGACAATGAGCAGTTCTTC. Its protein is CATRDQDGLAGDNEQFF.

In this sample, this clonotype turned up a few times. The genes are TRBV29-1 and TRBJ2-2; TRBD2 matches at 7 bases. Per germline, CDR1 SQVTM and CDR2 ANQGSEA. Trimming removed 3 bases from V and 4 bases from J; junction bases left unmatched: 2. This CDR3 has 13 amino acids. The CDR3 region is CSVDWEGTGELFF. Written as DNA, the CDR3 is TGCAGCGTTGATTGGGAGGGCACCGGGGAGCTGTTTTTT.

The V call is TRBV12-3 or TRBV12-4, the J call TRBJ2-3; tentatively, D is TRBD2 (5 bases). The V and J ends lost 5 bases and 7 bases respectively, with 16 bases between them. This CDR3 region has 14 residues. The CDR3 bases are TGTGCCAGCAGTCCGGGGAAAAGTGGCAATACGCAGTATTTT. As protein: CASSPGKSGNTQYF.

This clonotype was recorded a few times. This CDR3 reads CSAAGQGWTGDTQYF. The CDR3, as DNA: TGCAGTGCCGCGGGACAGGGGTGGACTGGAGATACGCAGTATTTT. The chain links TRBV20-1 to TRBJ2-3; 10 bases are a match to TRBD1. CDR3 size: 15 residues. Germline CDR1 is DFQATT and CDR2 is SNEGSKA (reference sequence). The junction had 11 bases not matched to a gene; V was cut back by 6 bases and J by 5 bases.